One T cell receptor beta chain is described in this entry. The data belong to a study of blood T cell repertoires in COVID-19. The wider study: Collection of acute and convalescent COVID-19 samples took place in the United States, Italy and Spain. PBMCs, B-cell-depleted T cells, or T cells provided the cDNA or gDNA that made up the material.

Some clones are missing from TCRdb's copy, which holds only in-frame ones; the method was immunoSEQ multiplex PCR. Here the sample spans roughly 350,000 clones, 85% being singletons. The CDR3 sequence is 14 residues long. The germline V gene has CDR1 SGHRS and CDR2 YFSETQ. V was shortened by 0 bases and J by 4 bases, with 11 bases between the two germline ends. The V gene is TRBV5-1, the J gene TRBJ2-7; possible D gene TRBD2, 6 bases. This TCR was sampled from a woman under 30 with acute or convalescent COVID-19. The sequenced sample was peripheral blood. DNA of the CDR3: TGCGCCAGCAGCTTGGGCGGGATGTCATACGAGCAGTACTTC. Translated: CASSLGGMSYEQYF.